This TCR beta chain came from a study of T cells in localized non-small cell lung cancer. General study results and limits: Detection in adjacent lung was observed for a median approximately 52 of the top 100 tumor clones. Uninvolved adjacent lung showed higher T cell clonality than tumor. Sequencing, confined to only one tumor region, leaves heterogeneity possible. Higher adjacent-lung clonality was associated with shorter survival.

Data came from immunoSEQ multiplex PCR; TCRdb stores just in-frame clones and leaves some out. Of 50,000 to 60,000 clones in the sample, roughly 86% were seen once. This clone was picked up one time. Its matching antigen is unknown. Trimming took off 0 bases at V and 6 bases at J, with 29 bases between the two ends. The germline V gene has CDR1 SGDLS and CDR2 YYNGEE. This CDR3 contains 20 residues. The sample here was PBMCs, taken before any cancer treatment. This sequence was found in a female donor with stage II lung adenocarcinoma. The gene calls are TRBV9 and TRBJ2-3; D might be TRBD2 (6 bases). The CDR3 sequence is CASSVESSGRGLTPWDTQYF. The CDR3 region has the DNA TGTGCCAGCAGCGTAGAGTCGAGTGGTCGGGGACTGACCCCTTGGGATACGCAGTATTTT.